This T cell receptor beta chain was observed in a study of patients and donors after allogeneic stem cell transplantation. Germline values: CDR1 SGHVS, CDR2 FNYEAQ. The V gene lost 5 bases and the J gene lost 3 bases, with 18 bases spanning the gap. This CDR3 has 16 residues. Each CDR3 protein gets one entry after TCRdb re-called the RT-PCR reads with MiXCR. The table has about 960,000 distinct CDR3 sequences, 18% seen once. The TCR sequence derives from a human donor who was either an allogeneic HSCT recipient or a stem cell or donor lymphocyte infusion donor (not recorded which). It is not recorded whose cells these are; they may come from a transplant donor. This chain uses TRBV7-6 with TRBJ2-3, with D possibly matching TRBD2 (7 bases). Sequences were obtained from blood, either unsorted or a sorted T cell fraction (not recorded which). The DNA for the CDR3 is TGTGCCAGCAGCATAGGAGGGGGGGTAGGGACAGATACGCAGTATTTT. Its protein product is CASSIGGGVGTDTQYF.